This entry is about one T cell receptor beta chain. The antigen is not known. This cohort consisted of healthy bone marrow donors. These data are taken from a study of cytomegalovirus exposure and HLA in healthy donors. Whole-study context: Genotyping of roughly 400 donors showed that over 65% belonged to the Caucasian-associated ancestry cluster. General study findings and limits: Under in vitro conditions, a few CMV-associated chains were confirmed as specific for CMV antigens. The classifier reportedly diagnosed cytomegalovirus status with high sensitivity and specificity.

PCR was performed using 60 Vbeta and 13 Jbeta primers. TCRdb's copy holds only in-frame clones and misses some; the assay was immunoSEQ multiplex PCR. The sample lists some 170,000 clones, 8.5% to 10% seen once, with over 1% in the top ten. The trim removed 6 bases at V and 1 base at J, leaving 2 bases unmatched. The CDR3 has 13 amino acids. The germline CDR1 and CDR2 sequences are SGHDN and FVKESK. The sample was PBMCs. The clonotype originates from a woman aged 30 to 39 in good health and CMV-seropositive. This chain connects TRBV14 to TRBJ2-7, with 8 bases matching TRBD1. The CDR3 here is CASRQGASYEQYF. The DNA of the CDR3 is TGTGCCAGCAGGCAGGGGGCATCCTACGAGCAGTACTTC.